This T cell receptor beta chain was identified during a study of early T cells in non-severe SARS-CoV-2 infection. Across the study: The input, bulk RNA from unsorted whole blood, was sequenced, and chains were unpaired.

The protocol attached unique molecular identifiers to individual cDNA molecules. A single record per CDR3 protein comes from TCRdb applying MiXCR to the 5' RACE reads. The table includes tens of thousands of distinct CDR3 sequences, roughly 13% detected once. This clonotype was observed at least ten times. The sequenced material came from whole blood. This clonotype was obtained from an adult who was a healthcare worker with PCR-confirmed SARS-CoV-2 infection or an uninfected control (not recorded which).

CDR3 coding DNA: TGTGCCAGCAGTCCCAGACGAACGGGACAGGCTAACACCGGGGAGCTGTTTTTT. The encoded protein is CASSPRRTGQANTGELFF. J is TRBJ2-2 and V is TRBV27; 8 bases are a match to TRBD1. Germline assignment: CDR1 MNHEY and CDR2 SMNVEV (reference sequence). The junction had 13 bases not matched to a gene; V was cut back by 5 bases and J by 2 bases. CDR3 length: 18 amino acids.